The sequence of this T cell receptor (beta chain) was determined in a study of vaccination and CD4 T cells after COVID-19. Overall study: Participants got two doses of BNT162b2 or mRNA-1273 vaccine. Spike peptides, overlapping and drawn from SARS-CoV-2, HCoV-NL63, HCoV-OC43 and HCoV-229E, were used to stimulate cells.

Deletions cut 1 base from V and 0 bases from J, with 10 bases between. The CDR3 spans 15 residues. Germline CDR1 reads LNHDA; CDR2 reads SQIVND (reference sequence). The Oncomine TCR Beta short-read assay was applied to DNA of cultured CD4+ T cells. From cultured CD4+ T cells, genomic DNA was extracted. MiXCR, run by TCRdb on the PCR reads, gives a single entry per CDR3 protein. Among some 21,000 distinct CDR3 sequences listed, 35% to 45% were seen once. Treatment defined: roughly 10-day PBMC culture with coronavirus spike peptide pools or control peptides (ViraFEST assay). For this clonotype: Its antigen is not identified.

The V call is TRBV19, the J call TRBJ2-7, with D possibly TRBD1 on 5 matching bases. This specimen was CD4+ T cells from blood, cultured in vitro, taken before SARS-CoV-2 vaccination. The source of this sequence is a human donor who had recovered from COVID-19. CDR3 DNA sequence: TGTGCCAGTAGTATAGCTAGGGGCAGCTCCTACGAGCAGTACTTC. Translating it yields CASSIARGSSYEQYF. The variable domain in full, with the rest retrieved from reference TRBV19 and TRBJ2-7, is DGGITQSPKYLFRKEGQNVTLSCEQNLNHDAMYWYRQDPGQGLRLIYYSQIVNDFQKGDIAEGYSVSREKKESFPLTVTSAQKNPTAFYLCASSIARGSSYEQYFGPGTRLTVT.